This TCR beta chain was sequenced for a study of blood T cell repertoires in COVID-19. In the study overall: T cells, B-cell-depleted T cells, or PBMCs provided the cDNA or gDNA that served as material.

In the authors' workflow: For nucleated cells, counts were estimated from reference gene primer amplification. Assay: immunoSEQ multiplex PCR; the TCRdb copy retains only in-frame clones and omits some. D and trimming come from the DNA, and the V and J calls and clone size come from that table. The table records about 160,000 clones, about 93% of them present only once. This CDR3 has 15 residues. The V gene end was trimmed by 2 bases and the J gene end by 4 bases; junction bases not matched to a gene: 3. Germline values: CDR1 GTSNPN, CDR2 SVGIG (reference sequence). The sequence was collected from a woman in her fifties or sixties with acute or convalescent COVID-19. The V gene is TRBV30, the J gene TRBJ2-1, with 12 bases aligning to TRBD1. Sequencing used peripheral blood. CDR3 DNA: TGTGCCTGGAGTAGGGACAGGGGGCTATACAATGAGCAGTTCTTC. Protein: CAWSRDRGLYNEQFF.